Below, one T cell receptor (beta chain) is given with its context. No antigen is known for it. Assay used: immunoSEQ multiplex PCR; TCRdb lists only in-frame clones, some missing. Found here are about 47,000 clones, around 95% of them singletons; the top ten hold 0.23%. The data originate from a study of graft-versus-host responses after intestinal transplantation. As for the study in general: Recipients were all induced with anti-thymocyte globulin, then given tacrolimus and steroids for 3 to 4 years.

General study points: Circulating GvH clones peaking coincided with falling HvG clones soon after transplant. Recipient marrow harbored GvH clones, some of which surfaced first in ileum or blood.

CDR1 and CDR2 from the germline V gene are MNHEY and SMNVEV (reference sequence). The CDR3 is made up of 15 amino acids. J lost 1 base, V lost 2 bases, and 4 bases had no gene match. This sequence originates from a human donor who was the organ donor for an intestinal transplant. J is TRBJ1-1 and V is TRBV27; the match to TRBD1 covers 7 bases. Specimen: unstimulated CD8+ T cells sorted from spleen or lymph node cells, collected before transplant. The chain's CDR3 is CASSLGGQQNTEAFF. The CDR3 bases are TGTGCCAGCAGTTTAGGGGGACAGCAGAACACTGAAGCTTTCTTT.